This T cell receptor (beta chain) emerged from a study of T cells after yellow fever vaccination. MiXCR, run by TCRdb on the 5' RACE reads, gives a single entry per CDR3 protein. This table holds 100,000 to 150,000 distinct CDR3 sequences, roughly 8.2% found once. This clonotype was seen a handful of times. Sequences were derived from CD8+ T cells sorted from PBMCs, sampled on the day of the yellow fever booster vaccination. This clonotype was obtained from a man in his late teens or twenties who received the YFV17D yellow fever vaccine.

For the CDR3, the DNA is TGCGCCAGCAGCCAATTTCAGGGGAGCAATCAGCCCCAGCATTTT. It yields the protein CASSQFQGSNQPQHF. The rearrangement joins TRBV4-1 to TRBJ1-5; maybe TRBD1 (6 bases). The germline gives CDR1 MGHRA, CDR2 YSYEKL. This CDR3 has 15 residues. Trimming pared 2 bases from V and 1 base from J, leaving 9 bases between.